The present T cell receptor (beta chain) was sequenced within a study of shared clonotypes between healthy human individuals. The V and J ends lost 1 base and 0 bases, in that order; junction bases with no gene match: 14. The CDR3 totals 22 residues. CDR1 MDHEN and CDR2 SYDVKM come from the germline V gene. For this clone: Its antigen is unknown.

Per the original data handling: Sequence data from immunoSEQ were junction-only and lacked quality scores; consequently, filtering differed. Clones were sequenced by immunoSEQ multiplex PCR, and TCRdb holds only the in-frame ones, with some missing. D and trimming were read from the DNA, whereas the V and J calls and clone size are those reported in that table. Among 520,000 or so clones listed, more than 65% were seen once. Notes on the study in general: Donor clonotype sharing was expected to depend on sequencing depth.

Specimen: PBMCs. This receptor was obtained from a woman in her 40s in good health. Some clones in this sample may be carry-over from other donors' samples. The chain is built from TRBV28 and TRBJ2-4; 14 bases agree with TRBD2. This CDR3 reads CASSLSRVGTSGSRGAKNIQYF. The CDR3 DNA follows: TGTGCCAGCAGTTTATCAAGGGTCGGGACTAGCGGGAGTCGGGGAGCCAAAAACATTCAGTACTTC.